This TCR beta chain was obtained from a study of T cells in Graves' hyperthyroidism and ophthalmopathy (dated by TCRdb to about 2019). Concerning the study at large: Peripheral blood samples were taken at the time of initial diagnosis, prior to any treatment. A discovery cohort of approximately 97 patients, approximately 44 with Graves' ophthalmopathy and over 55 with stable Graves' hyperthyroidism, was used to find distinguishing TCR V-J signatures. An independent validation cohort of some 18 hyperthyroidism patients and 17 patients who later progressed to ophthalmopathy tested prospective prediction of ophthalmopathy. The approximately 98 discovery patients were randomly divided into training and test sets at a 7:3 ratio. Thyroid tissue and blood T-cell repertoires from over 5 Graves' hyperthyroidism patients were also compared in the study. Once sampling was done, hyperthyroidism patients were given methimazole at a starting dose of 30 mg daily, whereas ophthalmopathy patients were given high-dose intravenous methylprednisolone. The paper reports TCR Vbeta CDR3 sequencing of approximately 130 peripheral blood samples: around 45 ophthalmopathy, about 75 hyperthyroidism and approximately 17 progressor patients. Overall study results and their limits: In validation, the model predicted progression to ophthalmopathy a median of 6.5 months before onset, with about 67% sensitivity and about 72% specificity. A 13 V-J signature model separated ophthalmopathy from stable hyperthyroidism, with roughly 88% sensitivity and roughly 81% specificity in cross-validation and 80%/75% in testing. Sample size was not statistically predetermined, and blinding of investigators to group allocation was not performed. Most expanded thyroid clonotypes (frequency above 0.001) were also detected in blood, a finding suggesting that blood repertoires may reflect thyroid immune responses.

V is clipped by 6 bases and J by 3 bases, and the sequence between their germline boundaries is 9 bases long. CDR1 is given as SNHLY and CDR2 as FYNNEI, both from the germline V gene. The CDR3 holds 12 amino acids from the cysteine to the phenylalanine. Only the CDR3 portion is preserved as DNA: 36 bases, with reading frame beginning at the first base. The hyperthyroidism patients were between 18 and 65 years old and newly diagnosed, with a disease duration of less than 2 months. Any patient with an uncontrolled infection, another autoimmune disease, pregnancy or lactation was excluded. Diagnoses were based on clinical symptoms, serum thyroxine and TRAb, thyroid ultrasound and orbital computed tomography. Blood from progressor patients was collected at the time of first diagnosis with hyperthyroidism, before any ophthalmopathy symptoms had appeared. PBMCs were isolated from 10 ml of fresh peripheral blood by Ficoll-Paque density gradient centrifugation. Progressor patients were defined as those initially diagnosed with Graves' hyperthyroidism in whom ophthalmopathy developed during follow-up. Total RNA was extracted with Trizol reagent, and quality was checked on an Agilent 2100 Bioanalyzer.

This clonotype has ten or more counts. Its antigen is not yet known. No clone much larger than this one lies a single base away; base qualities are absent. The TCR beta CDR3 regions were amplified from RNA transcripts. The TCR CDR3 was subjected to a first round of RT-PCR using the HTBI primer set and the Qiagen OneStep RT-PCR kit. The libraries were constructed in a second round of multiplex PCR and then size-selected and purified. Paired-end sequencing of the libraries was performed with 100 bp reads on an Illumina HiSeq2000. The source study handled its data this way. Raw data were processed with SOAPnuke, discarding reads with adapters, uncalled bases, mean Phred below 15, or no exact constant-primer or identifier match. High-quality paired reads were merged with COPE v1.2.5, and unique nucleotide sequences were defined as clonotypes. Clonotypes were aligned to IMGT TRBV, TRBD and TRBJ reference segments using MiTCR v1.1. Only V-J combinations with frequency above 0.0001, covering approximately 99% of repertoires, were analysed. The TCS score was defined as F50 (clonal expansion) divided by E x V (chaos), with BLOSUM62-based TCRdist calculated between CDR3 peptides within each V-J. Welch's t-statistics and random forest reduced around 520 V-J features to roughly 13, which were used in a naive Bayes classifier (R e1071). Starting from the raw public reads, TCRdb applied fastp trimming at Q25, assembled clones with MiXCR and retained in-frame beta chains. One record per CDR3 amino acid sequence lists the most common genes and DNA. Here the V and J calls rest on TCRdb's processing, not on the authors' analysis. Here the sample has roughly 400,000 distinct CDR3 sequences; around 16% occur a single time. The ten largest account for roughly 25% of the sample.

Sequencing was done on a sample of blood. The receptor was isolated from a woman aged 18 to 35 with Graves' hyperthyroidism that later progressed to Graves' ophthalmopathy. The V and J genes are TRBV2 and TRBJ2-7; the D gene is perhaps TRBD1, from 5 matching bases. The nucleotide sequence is TGTGCCAGCAGGACCCAGGGCTACGAGCAGTACTTC. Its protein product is CASRTQGYEQYF.